These 29 T cell receptor beta chains were sequenced from one sample in a study of stem cell transplantation in POMP-related autoinflammatory disease. The method was immunoSEQ multiplex PCR; TCRdb's version includes in-frame clones alone and lacks a portion of them. This repertoire shows around 9,000 clones, 88% found once; its top ten account for 13%. Source: CD8+ T cells from PBMCs, taken after stem cell transplantation. Receptors were obtained from a human patient with POMP-related autoinflammation and immune dysregulation (PRAID). The graft donor may be the source of some T cells.

The rearrangement uses TRBV6-5 and TRBJ1-2; maybe TRBD1 (5 bases). Trimming cost V 6 bases and J 0 bases, with 14 bases left between them. The CDR3 loop spans 15 amino acids. CDR1 MNHEY and CDR2 SVGAGI come from the germline V gene. The CDR3 is CASRWTTTANYGYTF. The CDR3 DNA reads TGTGCCAGCAGATGGACAACGACAGCTAACTATGGCTACACCTTC.

The chain links TRBV28 to TRBJ2-2; possibly TRBD2 for D (6 bases). CDR3 length equals 17 residues. Deletions cut 1 base from V and 0 bases from J, with 12 bases between. Germline CDR1 MDHEN, CDR2 SYDVKM. CDR3 amino acids: CASSLYGGESNTGELFF. CDR3 sequence (DNA): TGTGCCAGCAGTTTATACGGGGGAGAATCGAACACCGGGGAGCTGTTTTTT.

This chain joins TRBV2 and TRBJ1-5; TRBD1 might be the D (6 bases). Germline loops: CDR1 SNHLY, CDR2 FYNNEI. This CDR3 region has 16 residues. V shed 0 bases and J shed 2 bases, with 11 bases lying between them. This CDR3 reads CASSEARGGGNQPQHF. For the CDR3, the DNA is TGTGCCAGCAGTGAAGCGCGGGGGGGCGGCAATCAGCCCCAGCATTTT.

CDR3 nucleotide sequence: TGTGCCATCAGTGAGCGGGACAGGGCCCTCGTCGGCTACACCTTC. It is translated as CAISERDRALVGYTF. This sequence joins TRBV10-3 and TRBJ1-2; 9 bases are a match to TRBD1. The CDR3 is made up of 15 amino acids. J gave up 8 bases and V 2 bases, and 9 bases lay outside the gene matches. Germline V gene data show CDR1 as ENHRY and CDR2 as SYGVKD.

The gene calls are TRBV30 and TRBJ1-1; 8 bases map to TRBD1. Germline V CDR1 and CDR2: GTSNPN, SVGIG (reference sequence). The CDR3 loop spans 14 amino acids. The V segment lost 1 base and the J segment 1 base; nucleotides outside the gene matches: 2. Here the CDR3 reads CAWSAGTGNTEAFF. In DNA form, the CDR3 reads TGTGCCTGGAGTGCCGGGACAGGGAACACTGAAGCTTTCTTT.

The rearrangement joins TRBV12-3 or TRBV12-4 to TRBJ1-5; D ambiguous. There are 13 residues in the CDR3. V was cut by 4 bases and J by 0 bases, with 4 bases left in between. The CDR3 DNA reads TGTGCCAGCAGTTCTCATAGCAATCAGCCCCAGCATTTT. It is translated as CASSSHSNQPQHF.

V is TRBV27 and J is TRBJ2-3; D gene unclear. The CDR3 contains 13 residues. V was shortened by 2 bases and J by 2 bases, with 5 bases between the two germline ends. Germline V gives CDR1 MNHEY, CDR2 SMNVEV (reference sequence). The CDR3 nucleotides are TGTGCCAGCAGTTTAGCCCCCACAGATACGCAGTATTTT. Translating gives CASSLAPTDTQYF.

J is TRBJ1-5 and V is TRBV6-5; D is unclear. Looked up from germline, CDR1 is MNHEY and CDR2 is SVGAGI. V gave up 6 bases and J gave up 0 bases, with 12 bases separating them. The CDR3 sequence is 15 residues long. The CDR3, as DNA: TGTGCCAGCAGACCCGGGCGGTATAGCAATCAGCCCCAGCATTTT. Translation: CASRPGRYSNQPQHF.

The chain is built from TRBV27 and TRBJ2-7; 8 bases are a match to TRBD2. The CDR3 consists of 16 residues. The V gene end was trimmed by 0 bases and the J gene end by 0 bases; junction bases not matched to a gene: 4. CDR1 and CDR2 (germline): MNHEY, SMNVEV (reference sequence). The CDR3 DNA sequence: TGTGCCAGCAGTTTATCGGTACTAGCGGCCTCCTACGAGCAGTACTTC. Protein product: CASSLSVLAASYEQYF.

The rearrangement joins TRBV9 to TRBJ2-3; D remains unclear. The CDR3 runs to 14 residues. V was pared by 0 bases and J by 6 bases, with 11 bases between. CDR1 is SGDLS, CDR2 YYNGEE, per germline. CDR3 amino acids: CASSVGSSPDTQYF. As DNA, the CDR3 is TGTGCCAGCAGCGTAGGTTCCAGTCCGGATACGCAGTATTTT.

This chain connects TRBV7-2 to TRBJ2-5; 8 nucleotides agree with TRBD1. The CDR3 runs 19 residues. V shed 4 bases, J shed 3 bases, and the junction held 19 bases outside the gene matches. The germline CDR1 and CDR2 sequences are SGHTA and FQGNSA. The CDR3 sequence: CASSSPSRAQGAREETQYF. The CDR3 DNA reads as TGTGCCAGCAGCTCCCCCAGCAGGGCCCAGGGGGCGCGTGAAGAGACCCAGTACTTC. The full variable domain, in which reference TRBV7-2 and TRBJ2-5 provide the parts outside the CDR3, is GAGVSQSPSNKVTEKGKDVELRCDPISGHTALYWYRQSLGQGLEFLIYFQGNSAPDKSGLPSDRFSAERTGGSVSTLTIQRTQQEDSAVYLCASSSPSRAQGAREETQYFGPGTRLLVL.

The chain joins TRBV13 to TRBJ2-5, with a possible D match to TRBD1 (6 bases). CDR3 length: 14 amino acids. Germline CDR1 and CDR2: PRHDT and FYEKMQ (reference sequence). V was cut by 4 bases and J by 1 base, with 10 bases left in between. CDR3 loop: CASSYRQAQETQYF. The CDR3 coding sequence is TGTGCCAGCAGCTACCGACAGGCCCAAGAGACCCAGTACTTC.

This clone was seen just once. The chain links TRBV28 to TRBJ2-2; TRBD1 matches at 7 bases. This CDR3 region has 17 residues. Germline trimming cut 1 base from V and 0 bases from J; bases unmatched to any gene: 5. Germline values: CDR1 MDHEN, CDR2 SYDVKM. For the CDR3, the DNA is TGTGCCAGCAGTTTATATGATGGACAGGCGAACACCGGGGAGCTGTTTTTT. Its translation is CASSLYDGQANTGELFF.

This chain links TRBV27 with TRBJ2-4; D is uncertain. Deletions cut 8 bases from V and 3 bases from J, with 8 bases between. CDR3 length: 12 amino acids. The germline gives CDR1 MNHEY, CDR2 SMNVEV (reference sequence). CDR3 amino acids: CASGPSKNIQYF. The CDR3 nucleotides read TGTGCCAGCGGCCCTAGCAAAAACATTCAGTACTTC.

The chain employs TRBV5-4 and TRBJ2-1, with TRBD2 matching over 8 bases. CDR1 and CDR2 from the germline V gene are SGHNT and YYREEE (reference sequence). The J segment lost 4 bases and the V segment lost 4 bases, leaving 1 base of the junction unmatched. CDR3 size: 13 residues. The CDR3 protein is CASSSGSYNEQFF. CDR3 DNA: TGTGCCAGCAGCAGCGGGAGTTACAATGAGCAGTTCTTC.

The chain carries TRBV2 and TRBJ1-5, with D hard to call. The germline CDR1 and CDR2 sequences are SNHLY and FYNNEI. Trimming pared 4 bases from V and 6 bases from J, leaving 13 bases between. The CDR3 sequence is 14 residues long. The CDR3 reads CASSAGSPSQPQHF. As DNA, the CDR3 is TGTGCCAGCAGTGCCGGGTCCCCGAGTCAGCCCCAGCATTTT.

V is TRBV15 and J is TRBJ2-4; D is uncertain. This CDR3 spans 13 amino acids. CDR1 LNHNV and CDR2 YYDKDF come from the germline V gene (reference sequence). Trimming pared 0 bases from V and 7 bases from J, leaving 7 bases between. The CDR3: CATSRDTGNIQYF. DNA of the CDR3: TGTGCCACCAGCAGAGATACCGGGAACATTCAGTACTTC.

The chain uses TRBV7-9 and TRBJ1-2, with D tentatively TRBD1 (5 bases). The CDR3 sequence is 15 residues long. The germline V and J ends were trimmed by 1 base and 4 bases, with 13 bases remaining between them. Germline values: CDR1 SEHNR, CDR2 FQNEAQ (reference sequence). The CDR3 loop reads CASSLGRGTGYGYTF. The CDR3 nucleotides read TGTGCCAGCAGCTTAGGACGGGGGACCGGCTATGGCTACACCTTC.

The V gene is TRBV9, the J gene TRBJ2-7, with 8 bases that match TRBD1. The germline V gene encodes CDR1 SGDLS and CDR2 YYNGEE. The CDR3 has 14 amino acids. V lost 4 bases and J lost 4; bases outside the gene matches: 7. The DNA for the CDR3 is TGTGCCAGCAGCCCTCGGACAGGGAGATACGAGCAGTACTTC. Residues: CASSPRTGRYEQYF.

The chain couples TRBV10-3 to TRBJ1-2; no clear D gene. The V end was cut by 7 bases, the J end by 7 bases, with 1 base between. The CDR3 is 8 amino acids. Germline CDR1 reads ENHRY; CDR2 reads SYGVKD. The CDR3 sequence is CAITGYTF. CDR3 nucleotides: TGTGCCATCACTGGCTACACCTTC.

The chain recombines TRBV9 with TRBJ1-1; maybe TRBD1 (5 bases). Trimming took 0 bases from V and 0 from J, leaving 6 bases between them. Germline values: CDR1 SGDLS, CDR2 YYNGEE. CDR3 size: 14 residues. The CDR3 loop reads CASSVGDLNTEAFF. DNA of the CDR3: TGTGCCAGCAGCGTAGGGGACTTGAACACTGAAGCTTTCTTT.

This chain links TRBV7-3 with TRBJ2-5; no clear D gene. V was clipped by 5 bases and J by 3 bases, with 16 bases between them. CDR3 length: 15 amino acids. The germline CDR1 and CDR2 sequences are SGHTA and FQGTGA. CDR3 DNA: TGTGCCAGCAGCCCGACCGGGTTAGTTGAAGAGACCCAGTACTTC. It encodes CASSPTGLVEETQYF.

This clone has more than one count but fewer than ten. A junction boundary mismatches the germline segment, possibly from a read error. The chain uses TRBV28 and TRBJ2-1; tentatively, D is TRBD1 or TRBD2 (6 bases each). There are 15 residues in the CDR3. From germline, CDR1 is MDHEN and CDR2 SYDVKM. CDR3 coding DNA: TGTGCCAGCGGTTTATATAGGGGGTCGCTAGCGGAGCAGTTCTTC. Protein sequence: CASGLYRGSLAEQFF.

J is TRBJ2-1 and V is TRBV19; 11 bases agree with TRBD2. Per the germline V gene, CDR1 is LNHDA and CDR2 is SQIVND (reference sequence). The length of the CDR3 is 15 residues. V lost 3 bases and J lost 7; bases outside the gene matches: 5. CDR3 amino acids: CASSIFSGRDNEQFF. The CDR3 region has the DNA TGTGCCAGTAGTATCTTTAGCGGGAGGGATAATGAGCAGTTCTTC.

The J gene is TRBJ1-2, the V gene TRBV4-1; D remains unclear. Germline V CDR1 and CDR2: MGHRA, YSYEKL. Trimming left V 0 bases short and J 7 bases short, with 9 bases between. The CDR3 length is 13 residues. DNA of the CDR3: TGCGCCAGCAGCCAAGATAACGCAATTGGCTACACCTTC. This encodes CASSQDNAIGYTF.

J is TRBJ2-3 and V is TRBV29-1; D may be TRBD1 or TRBD2 (5 bases each). Germline CDR1 reads SQVTM; CDR2 reads ANQGSEA. The CDR3 covers 14 residues. V was trimmed by 6 bases and J by 0 bases, leaving 13 bases between them. CDR3 sequence: CSVPPGTSTDTQYF. CDR3 DNA: TGCAGCGTCCCCCCGGGGACCAGCACAGATACGCAGTATTTT.

The chain couples TRBV3-1 (or the pseudogene TRBV3-2) to TRBJ2-3, with 7 bases fitting TRBD1. V lost 3 bases to trimming and J lost 5 bases; unmatched junction nucleotides: 8. The CDR3 loop spans 15 amino acids. Germline V CDR1 and CDR2: LGHDT, YNNKEL (reference sequence). CDR3 sequence reads: CASSHPGGVEDTQYF. CDR3 coding DNA: TGTGCCAGCAGCCACCCAGGGGGAGTCGAAGATACGCAGTATTTT.

The V call is TRBV4-1, the J call TRBJ2-7; D not certain. CDR3 length: 14 residues. Trimming shortened V by 0 bases and J by 5 bases, and 11 bases separated the two germline ends. Germline V gives CDR1 MGHRA, CDR2 YSYEKL. The CDR3 reads CASSQDPGLNEQYF. The CDR3 nucleotides read TGCGCCAGCAGCCAAGATCCCGGTCTCAACGAGCAGTACTTC.

V usage is TRBV2 and J usage is TRBJ2-7; possible D gene TRBD2, 5 bases. There are 16 residues in the CDR3. The germline V gene encodes CDR1 SNHLY and CDR2 FYNNEI. Trimming shortened V by 2 bases and J by 3 bases, and 17 bases separated the two germline ends. CDR3 sequence (DNA): TGTGCCAGCAGTGAAACTGTAGCCCACGCGGGCTACGAGCAGTACGTC. It codes for CASSETVAHAGYEQYV.